Shown below are 5 T cell receptor beta chains from a single sample sequenced in a study of T-cell memory formation after mild COVID-19. TCRdb reprocessed the 5' RACE reads via MiXCR and lists one record per CDR3 protein. This table has a few hundred thousand distinct CDR3 sequences, 15% to 20% appearing once. Sequenced sample: PBMCs or a T cell subset sorted from them (not recorded which). These receptors were collected from a man aged 18 to 35 who had mild COVID-19 (a few samples of this study predate the infection). Cell type and time point are not known.

The V gene is TRBV5-1, the J gene TRBJ2-1; D assignment may be TRBD1 or TRBD2 (6 bases each). Germline lookup yields CDR1 SGHRS and CDR2 YFSETQ. This CDR3 spans 15 amino acids. Trimming pared 0 bases from V and 7 bases from J, leaving 14 bases between. DNA of the CDR3: TGCGCCAGCAGCTTGGCCTTCGGGGGCGGGAATGAGCAGTTCTTC. Amino acids: CASSLAFGGGNEQFF.

V and J are TRBV2 and TRBJ2-3; unclear D gene. Germline CDR1 reads SNHLY; CDR2 reads FYNNEI. This CDR3 contains 12 residues. Trimming pared 6 bases from V and 4 bases from J, leaving 8 bases between. The CDR3 protein is CASRGLPDTQYF. The CDR3 DNA reads TGTGCCAGCAGGGGCCTACCAGATACGCAGTATTTT.

The chain carries TRBV11-1 and TRBJ2-1; the match to TRBD2 covers 15 bases. The germline V gene encodes CDR1 SGHAT and CDR2 FQDESV (reference sequence). The CDR3 is 14 amino acids. V lost 5 bases to trimming and J lost 11 bases; unmatched junction nucleotides: 4. The CDR3, as DNA: TGTGCCAGCAGCCCAGGGACTAGCGGGGGGAAGCAGTTCTTC. Translated, it gives CASSPGTSGGKQFF.

This clonotype was counted between two and nine times. The CDR3 spells CSATGDGGYGYTF. CDR3 sequence (DNA): TGCAGTGCCACAGGGGACGGGGGTTATGGCTACACCTTC. The chain recombines TRBV20-1 with TRBJ1-2; 7 bases match TRBD1. V shed 6 bases and J 5 bases; nucleotides not matched to a gene: 9. The CDR3 contains 13 residues. Germline CDR1 is DFQATT and CDR2 is SNEGSKA (reference sequence).

CDR3 amino acids: CASSHPIRDYGYTF. DNA of the CDR3: TGCGCCAGCAGCCATCCTATCCGGGATTATGGCTACACCTTC. This chain joins TRBV4-1 and TRBJ1-2; no clear D. The CDR3 has 14 residues. Deletions cut 3 bases from V and 5 bases from J, with 13 bases between. Per germline, CDR1 MGHRA and CDR2 YSYEKL.